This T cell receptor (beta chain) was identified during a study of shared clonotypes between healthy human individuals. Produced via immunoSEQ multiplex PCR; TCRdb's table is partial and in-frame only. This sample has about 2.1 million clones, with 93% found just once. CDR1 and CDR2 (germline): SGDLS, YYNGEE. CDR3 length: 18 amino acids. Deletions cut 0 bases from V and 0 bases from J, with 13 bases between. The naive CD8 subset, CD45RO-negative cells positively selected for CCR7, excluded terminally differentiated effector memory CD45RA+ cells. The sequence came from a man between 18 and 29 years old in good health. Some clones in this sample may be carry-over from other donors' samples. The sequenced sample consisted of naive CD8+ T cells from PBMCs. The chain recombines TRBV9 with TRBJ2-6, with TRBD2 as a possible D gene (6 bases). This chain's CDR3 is CASSVGASVYSGANVLTF. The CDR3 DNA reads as TGTGCCAGCAGCGTAGGGGCTAGCGTGTACTCTGGGGCCAACGTCCTGACTTTC.